The 30 T cell receptor beta chains below come from one sample, sequenced in a study of siplizumab effects on memory and regulatory T cells. Measured with immunoSEQ multiplex PCR; TCRdb has only the in-frame clones, and not every one. The table lists about 120,000 clones, 90% to 95% of them singletons. Sequenced input: non-Treg CD4+ T cells sorted from blood. The receptor source for this set is a human donor in good health.

CDR3 DNA sequence: TGTGCCAGCAGCTTCTCGGCGGGGGAGACCCAGTACTTC. Translating gives CASSFSAGETQYF. This rearrangement joins TRBV11-2 to TRBJ2-5; TRBD2 is a possible D gene (6 bases). Germline V gives CDR1 SGHAT, CDR2 FQNNGV. The CDR3 spans 13 residues. The V and J ends lost 3 bases and 5 bases respectively, with 10 bases between them.

The J gene is TRBJ2-7, the V gene TRBV7-2; TRBD2 aligns across 11 bases. V was clipped by 5 bases and J by 0 bases; unmatched bases: 3. Per the germline V gene, CDR1 is SGHTA and CDR2 is FQGNSA. The CDR3 consists of 15 residues. The CDR3 is CASSPSGGSSYEQYF. CDR3 DNA: TGTGCCAGCAGCCCTAGCGGGGGGAGCTCCTACGAGCAGTACTTC.

The chain combines TRBV5-1 with TRBJ1-2, with 9 bases aligning to TRBD1. V was pared by 1 base and J by 3 bases, with 7 bases of the junction left unmatched. The CDR3 runs 16 residues. The germline V gene has CDR1 SGHRS and CDR2 YFSETQ. This CDR3 reads CASSLHRGRVDYGYTF. CDR3 in DNA: TGCGCCAGCAGCTTGCACAGGGGGCGCGTGGACTATGGCTACACCTTC.

The chain uses TRBV25-1 and TRBJ2-6; possibly TRBD2 for D (5 bases). V was trimmed by 5 bases and J by 0 bases, leaving 17 bases between them. The length of the CDR3 is 18 residues. CDR1 MGHDK and CDR2 SYGVNS come from the germline V gene. Here the CDR3 DNA reads TGTGCCAGCAGTCCTGGACTCCTTATGCCCTCTGGGGCCAACGTCCTGACTTTC. Amino acid sequence: CASSPGLLMPSGANVLTF.

This clone was observed a single time. The chain is built from TRBV4-1 and TRBJ1-1; a possible D gene is TRBD1 (5 bases). Germline-derived CDR1 and CDR2 are MGHRA and YSYEKL. V lost 2 bases and J 1 base, leaving 17 bases between the germline ends. CDR3 length equals 17 residues. CDR3 sequence reads: CASSQPSGRGTNTEAFF. CDR3 DNA sequence: TGCGCCAGCAGCCAACCATCGGGGAGGGGTACGAACACTGAAGCTTTCTTT.

V is TRBV19 and J is TRBJ1-1; D gene ambiguous. The germline V gene encodes CDR1 LNHDA and CDR2 SQIVND (reference sequence). The V end lost 1 base, the J end lost 10 bases, and 13 bases lay between the germline ends. The length of the CDR3 is 13 residues. The CDR3 DNA sequence: TGTGCCAGTAGTATAGTAACAGCCCCTGGAGCTTTCTTT. Translating it yields CASSIVTAPGAFF.

J is TRBJ2-3 and V is TRBV5-1; D unresolved. Germline CDR1 reads SGHRS; CDR2 reads YFSETQ. The CDR3 length is 12 residues. Trimming removed 7 bases from V and 0 bases from J, with 6 bases in between. The CDR3 DNA reads as TGCGCCAGCGCCCCTAGCACAGATACGCAGTATTTT. Its translation: CASAPSTDTQYF.

The J gene is TRBJ2-7, the V gene TRBV7-9; perhaps TRBD1 as D (6 bases). V lost 10 bases and J 2 bases, leaving 21 bases between the germline ends. CDR1 and CDR2 from the germline V gene are SEHNR and FQNEAQ (reference sequence). The CDR3 is made up of 15 amino acids. CDR3 amino acids: CATARGQSGAYEQYF. The CDR3 DNA reads TGTGCCACCGCTCGAGGCCAGTCAGGGGCCTACGAGCAGTACTTC.

V gene TRBV6-6 combines with J gene TRBJ1-1; D uncertain. In germline, CDR1 is MNHNY, CDR2 SVGAGI (reference sequence). The CDR3 is made up of 14 amino acids. V dropped 9 bases and J dropped 7 bases, with 21 bases sitting between them. CDR3 amino acids: CASAKRAIIDEAFF. DNA of the CDR3: TGTGCCAGTGCGAAAAGGGCTATCATCGATGAAGCTTTCTTT.

The chain combines TRBV19 with TRBJ1-2; a weak D match, TRBD1 (5 bases). The CDR3 sequence is 13 residues long. Germline lookup yields CDR1 LNHDA and CDR2 SQIVND (reference sequence). V was pared by 6 bases and J by 5 bases, with 13 bases between. The CDR3 DNA reads TGTGCCAGTAGCTACCAGGGATGGTATGGCTACACCTTC. Its protein is CASSYQGWYGYTF.

J is TRBJ1-2 and V is TRBV6-5, with TRBD1 as a possible D gene (5 bases). V was cut by 4 bases and J by 0 bases, with 12 bases left in between. Germline V gene sequence: CDR1 MNHEY, CDR2 SVGAGI. This CDR3 has 15 residues. CDR3 loop: CASSSPSGANYGYTF. Here the CDR3 DNA reads TGTGCCAGCAGTTCGCCGTCGGGGGCTAACTATGGCTACACCTTC.

The V gene is TRBV9, the J gene TRBJ2-3, with 12 positions matching TRBD2. V lost 4 bases to trimming and J lost 5 bases; unmatched junction nucleotides: 5. Germline CDR1 reads SGDLS; CDR2 reads YYNGEE. This CDR3 region has 15 residues. The CDR3 DNA sequence: TGTGCCAGCAGCAAGACTAGCGGGGGACTAGATACGCAGTATTTT. Translation: CASSKTSGGLDTQYF.

V is TRBV18 and J is TRBJ1-5; 7 nucleotides match TRBD1. The CDR3 length is 18 residues. The V gene end was trimmed by 1 base and the J gene end by 0 bases; junction bases not matched to a gene: 9. Germline loops: CDR1 KGHSH, CDR2 LQKENI. The CDR3 DNA sequence: TGTGCCAGCTCACCACAGCCAGGGGGTGGGCATAGCAATCAGCCCCAGCATTTT. It codes for CASSPQPGGGHSNQPQHF.

The table lists this clone with a few counts. The chain links TRBV9 to TRBJ1-1; D may be TRBD1 (5 bases). V dropped 3 bases and J dropped 3 bases, with 12 bases sitting between them. Germline-derived CDR1 and CDR2 are SGDLS and YYNGEE. CDR3 size: 14 residues. The CDR3 region has the DNA TGTGCCAGCAGCGCTCAGGGCGGGTACACTGAAGCTTTCTTT. This encodes CASSAQGGYTEAFF.

This chain connects TRBV7-9 to TRBJ2-4, with TRBD2 matching over 9 bases. Germline lookup yields CDR1 SEHNR and CDR2 FQNEAQ (reference sequence). With 2 bases clipped from V and 5 bases from J, the junction kept 4 bases outside the gene matches. The CDR3 length is 15 residues. Written as DNA, the CDR3 is TGTGCCAGCAGCTTATCGAGCGGGGGGCAAAACATTCAGTACTTC. Translated, it gives CASSLSSGGQNIQYF. Full variable domain (remainder filled in from reference TRBV7-9 and TRBJ2-4): DTGVSQNPRHKITKRGQNVTFRCDPISEHNRLYWYRQTLGQGPEFLTYFQNEAQLEKSRLLSDRFSAERPKGSFSTLEIQRTEQGDSAMYLCASSLSSGGQNIQYFGAGTRLSVL.

The rearrangement uses TRBV10-3 and TRBJ2-7; D is possibly TRBD1 (5 bases). V was cut by 3 bases and J by 6 bases, with 18 bases left in between. CDR1 and CDR2 from the germline V gene are ENHRY and SYGVKD. CDR3 length equals 15 residues. The CDR3 DNA reads as TGTGCCATCAGTGATAATGGGGCAGACCGCGGCGAGCAGTACTTC. Protein: CAISDNGADRGEQYF.

This clone was recorded once. This chain connects TRBV20-1 to TRBJ2-3; D uncertain. The CDR3 length is 10 residues. The germline gives CDR1 DFQATT, CDR2 SNEGSKA (reference sequence). The CDR3 DNA follows: TGCAGCCTTACCTCGGATACGCAGTATTTT. It encodes CSLTSDTQYF.

The chain is built from TRBV2 and TRBJ1-5; the D is unclear. V was clipped by 5 bases and J by 4 bases, with 12 bases between them. This CDR3 has 14 amino acids. CDR1 is SNHLY, CDR2 FYNNEI, per germline. CDR3 sequence: CASSKGLGNQPQHF. The DNA of the CDR3 is TGTGCCAGCAGTAAGGGTTTGGGAAATCAGCCCCAGCATTTT.

The chain combines TRBV6-6 with TRBJ2-3; D gene uncertain. There are 12 residues in the CDR3. Germline lookup yields CDR1 MNHNY and CDR2 SVGAGI (reference sequence). Trimming shortened V by 2 bases and J by 6 bases, and 6 bases separated the two germline ends. Here the CDR3 DNA reads TGTGCCAGCAGTTACCTGGGGGATACGCAGTATTTT. This translates into CASSYLGDTQYF.

V and J are TRBV4-1 and TRBJ2-5; D possibly corresponds to TRBD2 (5 bases). The CDR3 is 17 residues long. Germline CDR1 is MGHRA and CDR2 is YSYEKL. Trimming stripped 0 bases from V and 3 bases from J, with 17 bases between. The CDR3 sequence is CASSQDYKRIPKETQYF. The CDR3 bases are TGCGCCAGCAGCCAAGATTATAAGCGGATACCGAAAGAGACCCAGTACTTC.

V gene TRBV7-2 combines with J gene TRBJ2-5; no clear D. V lost 3 bases and J lost 5, with 7 bases in between. The CDR3 is 12 amino acids. Germline V gene data show CDR1 as SGHTA and CDR2 as FQGNSA. The CDR3 loop reads CASSFGRETQYF. CDR3 sequence (DNA): TGTGCCAGCAGCTTCGGGCGGGAGACCCAGTACTTC.

The V and J genes are TRBV5-1 and TRBJ2-1; 7 bases are shared with TRBD1. V lost 4 bases and J lost 5; bases outside the gene matches: 12. The CDR3 totals 16 residues. CDR1 and CDR2 (germline): SGHRS, YFSETQ. The CDR3 region is CASSPLGQGVDNEQFF. For the CDR3, the DNA is TGCGCCAGCAGCCCACTGGGGCAGGGGGTAGACAATGAGCAGTTCTTC.

This clone was picked up one time. The genes are TRBV11-3 and TRBJ2-5, with 8 positions matching TRBD1. V shed 5 bases and J 2 bases; nucleotides not matched to a gene: 4. The CDR3 is 14 amino acids. CDR1 and CDR2 (germline): SGHNT, YENEEA. CDR3 DNA sequence: TGTGCCAGCAGCCGTAGGACAGGGCAAGAGACCCAGTACTTC. Its protein is CASSRRTGQETQYF.

The chain is built from TRBV7-7 and TRBJ2-2, with TRBD2 as a possible D gene (5 bases). The CDR3 sequence is 14 residues long. CDR1 SSHAT and CDR2 FNYEAQ come from the germline V gene (reference sequence). Trimming took 1 base from V and 4 from J, leaving 7 bases between them. CDR3 nucleotides: TGTGCCAGCAGCTTAGGAGGAGGCACCGGGGAGCTGTTTTTT. Amino acid sequence: CASSLGGGTGELFF. The variable domain in full, completed from reference TRBV7-7 and TRBJ2-2, reads GAGVSQSPRYKVTKRGQDVTLRCDPISSHATLYWYQQALGQGPEFLTYFNYEAQPDKSGLPSDRFSAERPEGSISTLTIQRTEQRDSAMYRCASSLGGGTGELFFGEGSRLTVL.

V is TRBV6-1 and J is TRBJ1-2; 7 bases line up with TRBD1. V lost 6 bases to trimming and J lost 0 bases; unmatched junction nucleotides: 4. This CDR3 region has 14 residues. CDR1 is MNHNS and CDR2 is SASEGT in the germline V gene. The CDR3 spells CASRRTGTNYGYTF. CDR3 DNA: TGTGCCAGCAGAAGGACAGGTACTAACTATGGCTACACCTTC.

This chain uses TRBV14 with TRBJ2-5; 13 bases are shared with TRBD2. Germline CDR1 is SGHDN and CDR2 is FVKESK. With 1 base clipped from V and 1 base from J, the junction kept 3 bases outside the gene matches. This CDR3 spans 17 amino acids. CDR3 sequence (DNA): TGTGCCAGCAGCCAAGTGCGGACTAGCGGGGGCCAAGAGACCCAGTACTTC. This translates into CASSQVRTSGGQETQYF. Variable domain in full (rest from reference TRBV14 and TRBJ2-5): EAGVTQFPSHSVIEKGQTVTLRCDPISGHDNLYWYRRVMGKEIKFLLHFVKESKQDESGMPNNRFLAERTGGTYSTLKVQPAELEDSGVYFCASSQVRTSGGQETQYFGPGTRLLVL.

The rearrangement uses TRBV5-1 and TRBJ2-7; D unclear. CDR1 and CDR2 from the germline V gene are SGHRS and YFSETQ. Trimming pared 2 bases from V and 5 bases from J, leaving 17 bases between. The CDR3 covers 15 residues. CDR3 protein: CASSFSGLFSDEQYF. CDR3 sequence (DNA): TGCGCCAGCAGCTTTTCTGGTCTATTTTCGGACGAGCAGTACTTC.

The V and J genes are TRBV21-1 and TRBJ2-5; the D segment call TRBD1 is taken from the table without a DNA check. TRBV21-1 is a pseudogene segment. The CDR3 is 12 residues long. CDR3 region: CASRDREETQYF. As DNA, the CDR3 is TGTGCCAGCCGGGACAGAGAAGAGACCCAGTACTTC.

The V gene is TRBV5-1, the J gene TRBJ2-7; 8 bases line up with TRBD1. With 0 bases clipped from V and 3 bases from J, the junction kept 5 bases outside the gene matches. Germline values: CDR1 SGHRS, CDR2 YFSETQ. The CDR3 has 15 residues. In nucleotides, the CDR3 is TGCGCCAGCAGCTTGGGACAGGGGCTTATCTACGAGCAGTACTTC. It translates to CASSLGQGLIYEQYF. The whole variable domain, filled in from reference TRBV5-1 and TRBJ2-7, reads KAGVTQTPRYLIKTRGQQVTLSCSPISGHRSVSWYQQTPGQGLQFLFEYFSETQRNKGNFPGRFSGRQFSNSRSEMNVSTLELGDSALYLCASSLGQGLIYEQYFGPGTRLTVT.

Here the CDR3 DNA reads TGCGCCAGCAGCTTAGGGCTAGCGGGGGGCTCGCCCTACACAGATACGCAGTATTTT. The encoded protein is CASSLGLAGGSPYTDTQYF. The V gene is TRBV5-1, the J gene TRBJ2-3; 11 bases are shared with TRBD2. The CDR3 runs to 19 residues. Germline V gene sequence: CDR1 SGHRS, CDR2 YFSETQ. V was pared by 2 bases and J by 2 bases, with 13 bases of the junction left unmatched.